This record covers a single T cell receptor (beta chain). The data derive from a study of blood T cell repertoires in COVID-19. The data were produced by immunoSEQ multiplex PCR, yet TCRdb's version contains in-frame clones alone and is incomplete. The repertoire holds 30,000 to 35,000 clones, with almost 85% as singletons. V gave up 1 base and J gave up 9 bases, with 18 bases separating them. Germline V CDR1 and CDR2: SGHTA, FQGNSA. The CDR3 runs to 15 residues. The sequenced sample was peripheral blood. This receptor was taken from a man older than 75 with active or convalescent COVID-19. The J gene is TRBJ2-5, the V gene TRBV7-2; a possible D gene is TRBD1 (6 bases). CDR3: CASSLGQTGPEPQYF. CDR3 in DNA: TGTGCCAGCAGCTTAGGGCAGACAGGTCCGGAACCCCAGTACTTC.